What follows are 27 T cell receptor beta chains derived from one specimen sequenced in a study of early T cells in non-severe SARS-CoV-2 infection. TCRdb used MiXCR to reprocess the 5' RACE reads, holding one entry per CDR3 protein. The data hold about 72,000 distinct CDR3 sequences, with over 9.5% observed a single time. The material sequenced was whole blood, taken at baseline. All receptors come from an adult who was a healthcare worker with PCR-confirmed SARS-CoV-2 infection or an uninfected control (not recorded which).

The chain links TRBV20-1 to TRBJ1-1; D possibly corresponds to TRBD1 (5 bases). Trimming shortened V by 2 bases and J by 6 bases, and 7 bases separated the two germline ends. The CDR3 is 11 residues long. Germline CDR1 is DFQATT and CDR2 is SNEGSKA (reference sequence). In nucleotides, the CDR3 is TGCAGTGCTAGACGACAGCCTGAAGCTTTCTTT. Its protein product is CSARRQPEAFF.

Here the CDR3 reads CASRDTGGNTEAFF. The DNA for the CDR3 is TGTGCCAGCAGGGATACAGGGGGAAACACTGAAGCTTTCTTT. V usage is TRBV7-9 and J usage is TRBJ1-1; 8 bases are shared with TRBD1. V shed 6 bases and J 2 bases; nucleotides not matched to a gene: 5. This CDR3 spans 14 amino acids. Germline CDR1 SEHNR, CDR2 FQNEAQ (reference sequence).

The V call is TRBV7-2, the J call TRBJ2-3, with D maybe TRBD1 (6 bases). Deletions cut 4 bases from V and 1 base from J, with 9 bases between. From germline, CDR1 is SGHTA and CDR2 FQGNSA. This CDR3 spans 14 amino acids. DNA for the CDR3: TGTGCCAGCAGCTCGGACAGCCGCACAGATACGCAGTATTTT. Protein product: CASSSDSRTDTQYF. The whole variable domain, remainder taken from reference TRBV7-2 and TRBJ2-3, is GAGVSQSPSNKVTEKGKDVELRCDPISGHTALYWYRQSLGQGLEFLIYFQGNSAPDKSGLPSDRFSAERTGGSVSTLTIQRTQQEDSAVYLCASSSDSRTDTQYFGPGTRLTVL.

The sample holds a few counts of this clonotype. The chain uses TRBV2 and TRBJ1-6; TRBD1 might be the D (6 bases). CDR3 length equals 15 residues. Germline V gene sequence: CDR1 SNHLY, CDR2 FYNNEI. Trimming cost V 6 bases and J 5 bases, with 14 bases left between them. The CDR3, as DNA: TGTGCCAGCAGCTCCGCGACAGGAAATAATTCACCCCTCCACTTT. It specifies CASSSATGNNSPLHF.

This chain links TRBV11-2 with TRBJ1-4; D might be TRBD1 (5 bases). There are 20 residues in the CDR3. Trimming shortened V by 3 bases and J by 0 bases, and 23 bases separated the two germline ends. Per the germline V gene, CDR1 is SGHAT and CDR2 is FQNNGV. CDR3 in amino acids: CASSLADAVRGHATNEKLFF. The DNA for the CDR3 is TGTGCCAGCAGCTTGGCTGACGCGGTTAGAGGACACGCAACTAATGAAAAACTGTTTTTT.

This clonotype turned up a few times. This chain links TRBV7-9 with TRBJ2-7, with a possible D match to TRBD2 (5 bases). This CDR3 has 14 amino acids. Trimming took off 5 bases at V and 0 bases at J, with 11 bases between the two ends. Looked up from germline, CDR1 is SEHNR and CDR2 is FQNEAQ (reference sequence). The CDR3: CASSAGESSYEQYF. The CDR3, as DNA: TGTGCCAGCAGCGCCGGGGAGAGCTCCTACGAGCAGTACTTC.

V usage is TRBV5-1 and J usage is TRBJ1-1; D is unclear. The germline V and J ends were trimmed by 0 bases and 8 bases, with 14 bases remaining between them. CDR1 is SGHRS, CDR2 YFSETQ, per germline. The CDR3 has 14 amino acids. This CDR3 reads CASSLELGVREAFF. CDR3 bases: TGCGCCAGCAGCTTGGAATTGGGTGTGAGGGAAGCTTTCTTT.

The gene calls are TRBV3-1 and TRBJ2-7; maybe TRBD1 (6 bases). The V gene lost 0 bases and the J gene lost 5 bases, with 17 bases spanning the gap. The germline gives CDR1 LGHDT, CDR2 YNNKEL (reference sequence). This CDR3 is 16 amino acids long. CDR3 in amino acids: CASSQDRLGDTNEQYF. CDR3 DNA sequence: TGTGCCAGCAGCCAAGATCGTCTAGGGGACACTAACGAGCAGTACTTC.

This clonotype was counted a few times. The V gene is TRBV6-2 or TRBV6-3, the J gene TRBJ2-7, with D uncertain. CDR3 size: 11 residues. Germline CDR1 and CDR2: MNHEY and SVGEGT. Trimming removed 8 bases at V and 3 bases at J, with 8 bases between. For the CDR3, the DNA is TGTGCCAGCCGGCAGATCTACGAGCAGTACTTC. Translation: CASRQIYEQYF.

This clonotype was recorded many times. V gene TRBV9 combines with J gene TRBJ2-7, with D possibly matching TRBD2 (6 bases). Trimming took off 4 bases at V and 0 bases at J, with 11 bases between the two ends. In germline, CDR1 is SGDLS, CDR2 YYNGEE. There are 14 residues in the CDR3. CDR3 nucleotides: TGTGCCAGCAGCCTTCGGGGGAACTCCTACGAGCAGTACTTC. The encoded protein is CASSLRGNSYEQYF.

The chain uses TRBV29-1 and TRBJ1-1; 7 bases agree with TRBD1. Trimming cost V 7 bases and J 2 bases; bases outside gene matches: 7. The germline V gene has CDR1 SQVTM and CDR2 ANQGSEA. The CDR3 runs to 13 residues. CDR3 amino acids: CSASGGGNTEAFF. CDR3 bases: TGCAGCGCCTCAGGAGGGGGCAACACTGAAGCTTTCTTT.

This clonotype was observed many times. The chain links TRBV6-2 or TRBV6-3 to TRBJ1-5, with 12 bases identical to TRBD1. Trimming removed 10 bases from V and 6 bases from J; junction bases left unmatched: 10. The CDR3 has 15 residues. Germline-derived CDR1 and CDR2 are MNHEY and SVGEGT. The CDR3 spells CATEKGQGASQPQHF. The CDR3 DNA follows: TGTGCCACTGAGAAGGGACAGGGGGCCAGTCAGCCCCAGCATTTT.

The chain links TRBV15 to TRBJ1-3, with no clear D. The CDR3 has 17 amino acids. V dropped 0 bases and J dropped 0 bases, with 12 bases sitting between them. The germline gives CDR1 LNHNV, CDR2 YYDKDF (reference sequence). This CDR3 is CATSRDSGRHSGNTIYF. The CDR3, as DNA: TGTGCCACCAGCAGAGATTCCGGGCGGCACTCTGGAAACACCATATATTTT.

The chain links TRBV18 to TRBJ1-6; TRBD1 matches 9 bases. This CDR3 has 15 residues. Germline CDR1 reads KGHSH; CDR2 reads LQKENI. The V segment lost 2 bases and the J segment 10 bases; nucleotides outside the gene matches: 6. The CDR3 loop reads CASSPLVQGASPLHF. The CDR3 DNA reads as TGTGCCAGCTCACCATTGGTACAGGGGGCCTCACCCCTCCACTTT. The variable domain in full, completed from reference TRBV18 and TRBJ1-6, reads NAGVMQNPRHLVRRRGQEARLRCSPMKGHSHVYWYRQLPEEGLKFMVYLQKENIIDESGMPKERFSAEFPKEGPSILRIQQVVRGDSAAYFCASSPLVQGASPLHFGNGTRLTVT.

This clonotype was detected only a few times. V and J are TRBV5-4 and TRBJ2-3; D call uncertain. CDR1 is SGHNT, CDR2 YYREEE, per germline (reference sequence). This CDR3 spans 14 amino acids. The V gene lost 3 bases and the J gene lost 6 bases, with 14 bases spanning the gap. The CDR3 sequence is CASSWPQETDTQYF. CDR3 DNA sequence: TGTGCCAGCAGCTGGCCCCAAGAGACCGATACGCAGTATTTT.

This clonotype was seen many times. DNA for the CDR3: TGTGCCAGCAGTTTGTCATGGGGGAATGAAAAACTGTTTTTT. Its translation: CASSLSWGNEKLFF. The rearrangement joins TRBV12-3 or TRBV12-4 to TRBJ1-4; D is possibly TRBD1 (5 bases). Deletions cut 3 bases from V and 5 bases from J, with 10 bases between. The CDR3 totals 14 residues.

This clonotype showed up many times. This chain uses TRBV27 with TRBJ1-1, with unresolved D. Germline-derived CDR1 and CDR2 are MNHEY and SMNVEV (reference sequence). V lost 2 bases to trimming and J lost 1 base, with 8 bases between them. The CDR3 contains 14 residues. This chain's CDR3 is CASSLQTANTEAFF. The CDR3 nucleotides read TGTGCCAGCAGTTTACAAACAGCGAACACTGAAGCTTTCTTT.

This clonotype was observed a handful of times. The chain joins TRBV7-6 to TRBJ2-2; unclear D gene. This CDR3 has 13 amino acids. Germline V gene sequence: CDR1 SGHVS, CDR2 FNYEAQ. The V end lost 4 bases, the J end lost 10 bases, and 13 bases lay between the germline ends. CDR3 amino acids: CASSSPAFLELFF. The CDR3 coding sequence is TGTGCCAGCAGCTCACCAGCCTTTTTGGAGCTGTTTTTT.

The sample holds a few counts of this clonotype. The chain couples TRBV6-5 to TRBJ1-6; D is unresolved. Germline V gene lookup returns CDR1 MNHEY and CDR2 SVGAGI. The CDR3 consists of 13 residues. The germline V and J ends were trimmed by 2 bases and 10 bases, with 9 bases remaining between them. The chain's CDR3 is CASSYSVGSPLHF. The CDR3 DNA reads TGTGCCAGCAGTTACAGCGTAGGCTCACCCCTCCACTTT.

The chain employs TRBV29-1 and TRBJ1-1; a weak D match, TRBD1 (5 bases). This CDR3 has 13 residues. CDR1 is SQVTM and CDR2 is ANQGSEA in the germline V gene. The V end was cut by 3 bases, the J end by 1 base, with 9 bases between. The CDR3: CSVEGGENTEAFF. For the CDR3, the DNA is TGCAGCGTTGAGGGGGGGGAGAACACTGAAGCTTTCTTT.

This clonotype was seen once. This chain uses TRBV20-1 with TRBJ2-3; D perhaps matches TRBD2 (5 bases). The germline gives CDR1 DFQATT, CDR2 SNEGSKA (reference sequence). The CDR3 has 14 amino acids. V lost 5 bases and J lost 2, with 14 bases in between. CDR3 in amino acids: CSAYRPGYTDTQYF. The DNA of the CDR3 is TGCAGTGCTTATCGGCCGGGGTACACAGATACGCAGTATTTT.

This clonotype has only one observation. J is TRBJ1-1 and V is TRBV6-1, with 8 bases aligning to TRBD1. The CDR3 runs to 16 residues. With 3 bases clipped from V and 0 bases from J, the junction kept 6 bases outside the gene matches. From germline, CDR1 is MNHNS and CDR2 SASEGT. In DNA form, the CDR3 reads TGTGCCAGCAGTGACGAGACAGGGGCAATGAACACTGAAGCTTTCTTT. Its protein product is CASSDETGAMNTEAFF.

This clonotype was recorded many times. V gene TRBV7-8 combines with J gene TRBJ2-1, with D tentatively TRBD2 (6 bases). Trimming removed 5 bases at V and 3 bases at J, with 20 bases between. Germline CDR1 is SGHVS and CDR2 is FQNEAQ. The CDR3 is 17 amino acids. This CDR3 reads CASSTPRTGGNYNEQFF. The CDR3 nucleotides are TGTGCCAGCAGCACCCCTCGAACCGGGGGAAACTACAATGAGCAGTTCTTC.

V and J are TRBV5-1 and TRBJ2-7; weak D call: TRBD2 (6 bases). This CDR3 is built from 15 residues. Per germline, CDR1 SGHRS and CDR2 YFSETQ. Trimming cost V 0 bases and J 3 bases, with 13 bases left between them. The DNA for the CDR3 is TGCGCCAGCAGCTTGGAGGCGGGACGAATCTACGAGCAGTACTTC. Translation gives CASSLEAGRIYEQYF.

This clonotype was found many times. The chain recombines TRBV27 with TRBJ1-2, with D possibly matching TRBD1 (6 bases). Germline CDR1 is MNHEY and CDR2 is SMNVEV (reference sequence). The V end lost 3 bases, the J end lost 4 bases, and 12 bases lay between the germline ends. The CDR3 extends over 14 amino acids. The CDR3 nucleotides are TGTGCCAGCAGTTTGGGGGCGCGATCCTATGGCTACACCTTC. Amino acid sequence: CASSLGARSYGYTF.

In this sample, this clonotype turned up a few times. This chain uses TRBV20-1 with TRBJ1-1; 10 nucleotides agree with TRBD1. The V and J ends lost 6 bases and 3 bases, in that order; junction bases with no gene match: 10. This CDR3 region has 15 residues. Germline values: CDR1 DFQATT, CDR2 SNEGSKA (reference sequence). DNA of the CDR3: TGCAGTGCAGATGGGACAGGGGAAGGGTACACTGAAGCTTTCTTT. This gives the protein CSADGTGEGYTEAFF.

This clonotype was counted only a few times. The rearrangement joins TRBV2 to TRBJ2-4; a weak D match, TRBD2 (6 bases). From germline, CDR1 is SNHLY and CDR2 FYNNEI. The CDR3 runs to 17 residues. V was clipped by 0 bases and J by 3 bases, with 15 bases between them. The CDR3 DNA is TGTGCCAGCAGTGAAGCGGGGACTGGTGACCTCAAAAACATTCAGTACTTC. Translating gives CASSEAGTGDLKNIQYF. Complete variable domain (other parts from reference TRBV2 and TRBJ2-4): EPEVTQTPSHQVTQMGQEVILRCVPISNHLYFYWYRQILGQKVEFLVSFYNNEISEKSEIFDDQFSVERPDGSNFTLKIRSTKLEDSAMYFCASSEAGTGDLKNIQYFGAGTRLSVL.